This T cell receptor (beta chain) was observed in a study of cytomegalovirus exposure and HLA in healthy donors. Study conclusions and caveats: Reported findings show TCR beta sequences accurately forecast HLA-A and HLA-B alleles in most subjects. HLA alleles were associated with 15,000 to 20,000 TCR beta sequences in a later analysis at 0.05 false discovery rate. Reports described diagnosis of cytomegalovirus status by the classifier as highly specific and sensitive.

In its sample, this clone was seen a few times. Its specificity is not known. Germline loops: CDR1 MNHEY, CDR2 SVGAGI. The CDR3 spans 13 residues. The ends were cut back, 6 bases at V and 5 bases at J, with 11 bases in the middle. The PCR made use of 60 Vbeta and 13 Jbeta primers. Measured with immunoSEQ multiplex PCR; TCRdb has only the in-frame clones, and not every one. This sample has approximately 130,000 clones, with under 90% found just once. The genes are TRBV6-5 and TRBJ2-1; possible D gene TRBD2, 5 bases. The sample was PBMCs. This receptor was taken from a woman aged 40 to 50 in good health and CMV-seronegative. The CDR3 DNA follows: TGTGCCAGCAGCCGGTCGGGAAACAATGAGCAGTTCTTC. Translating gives CASSRSGNNEQFF.